This record looks at one TCR beta chain sequence and its context. Its cognate antigen is unknown. Once sorted, every population was more than 95% pure. The sample belongs to a study of beta chain features in type 1 diabetes. cDNA synthesis used the whole RNA isolate, giving expressed TCRB sequences. Profiled with immunoSEQ multiplex PCR; TCRdb holds only in-frame clones, not every one. The top ten hold around 0.02% of the sample, which has 900,000 or so clones, 17% seen once. Losses at the gene ends were 2 bases for V and 4 bases for J; bases not matched to a gene: 2. From germline, CDR1 is MNHEY and CDR2 SVGAGI. CDR3 length: 15 residues. Study results and caveats: The naive, central memory and Treg TCRB repertoires of patients appeared to be more similar to one another than those of healthy donors. In patients and controls equally, PCR might favor templates that are shorter. An over-representation of cells with high TCR expression could result from cDNA sequencing.

Source material: naive CD4+ T cells from blood. The TCR comes from a woman aged 18-29 years in good health. This sequence joins TRBV6-5 and TRBJ2-7, with 13 positions matching TRBD2. CDR3 loop: CASSYLGLAGYEQYF. The DNA of the CDR3 is TGTGCCAGCAGTTACCTGGGACTAGCGGGATACGAGCAGTACTTC.